This T cell receptor (beta chain) was captured by sequencing in a study of early T cells in non-severe SARS-CoV-2 infection. Overall study: Sequenced material consisted of bulk RNA (from unsorted whole blood), and chains were unpaired.

Study observations and caveats: Matching against VDJdb likely underestimated virus-specific expansions, favoring anti-spike CD8.

Molecules of cDNA were individually given unique molecular identifiers that were attached to them. TCRdb redid the calling of the 5' RACE reads with MiXCR, one entry per CDR3 protein. The table includes some 33,000 distinct CDR3 sequences, 5% to 7% detected once. Only a few counts were recorded for this clonotype. Its target is unknown. CDR1 is SNHLY and CDR2 is FYNNEI in the germline V gene. V lost 0 bases, J lost 3 bases, and 5 bases stayed unmatched. There are 16 residues in the CDR3. The chain combines TRBV2 with TRBJ2-5, with 9 nucleotides matching TRBD2. The TCR sequence derives from an adult who was a healthcare worker with PCR-confirmed SARS-CoV-2 infection or an uninfected control (not recorded which). Material for sequencing was whole blood. This CDR3 is CASSEAAGGLKETQYF. CDR3 coding DNA: TGTGCCAGCAGTGAAGCGGCGGGAGGGCTAAAAGAGACCCAGTACTTC.